The clone carrying this T cell receptor beta chain came up once. These data originate in a study of blood T cell repertoires in COVID-19. For the study at large: The origin of the acute and convalescent COVID-19 samples was the United States, Italy and Spain. T cells, B-cell-depleted T cells, or PBMCs provided the cDNA or gDNA that served as material.

The CDR3 loop spans 15 amino acids. Germline trimming cut 4 bases from V and 5 bases from J; bases unmatched to any gene: 6. Germline loops: CDR1 LNHDA, CDR2 SQIVND (reference sequence). Per the original methods: For nucleated cells, counts were estimated from reference gene primer amplification. The assay was immunoSEQ multiplex PCR, and TCRdb's table has in-frame clones only and misses some. V and J calls and clone size come straight from that table; D and trimming were deduced from the DNA. Seen here are around 63,000 clones, approximately 87% observed once, and the top ten hold around 1.2%. This chain joins TRBV19 and TRBJ1-5, with 9 bases lining up with TRBD1. What was sequenced was peripheral blood. This clonotype originated in a woman aged 60-75 years with acute or convalescent COVID-19. CDR3 residues: CASSTRQGEYQPQHF. As DNA, the CDR3 is TGTGCCAGTAGTACTCGACAGGGGGAATATCAGCCCCAGCATTTT. Based on the CDR3 plus reference TRBV19 and TRBJ1-5, the full variable domain is DGGITQSPKYLFRKEGQNVTLSCEQNLNHDAMYWYRQDPGQGLRLIYYSQIVNDFQKGDIAEGYSVSREKKESFPLTVTSAQKNPTAFYLCASSTRQGEYQPQHFGDGTRLSIL.